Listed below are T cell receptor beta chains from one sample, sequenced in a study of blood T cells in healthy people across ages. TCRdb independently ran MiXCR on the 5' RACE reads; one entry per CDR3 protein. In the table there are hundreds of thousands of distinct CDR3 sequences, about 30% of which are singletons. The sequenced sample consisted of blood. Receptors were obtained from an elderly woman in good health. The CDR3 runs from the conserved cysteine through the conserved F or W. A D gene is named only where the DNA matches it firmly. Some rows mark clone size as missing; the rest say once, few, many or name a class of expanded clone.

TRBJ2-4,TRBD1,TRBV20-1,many,TGCAGTGCTAGTACAGGGGTGGCCAAAAACATTCAGTACTTC,CSASTGVAKNIQYF
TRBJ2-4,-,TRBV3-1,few,TGTGCCAGCTCCTACCGGGTGGCGGGCAAAAACATTCAGTACTTC,CASSYRVAGKNIQYF
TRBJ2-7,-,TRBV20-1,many,TGCAGTGCAATCAGGGTGTCCGAGCAGTACTTC,CSAIRVSEQYF
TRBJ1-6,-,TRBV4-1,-,TGCGCCAGCAGCCAAGACCTAGACAGTCTCTATAATTCACCCCTCCACTTT,CASSQDLDSLYNSPLHF
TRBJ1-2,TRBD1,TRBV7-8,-,TGTGCCAGCAGCCATACAGGGGTGGGCTATGGCTACACCTTC,CASSHTGVGYGYTF
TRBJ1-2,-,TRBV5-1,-,TGCGCCAGCAGCCAGCAAACCGCCACACTTTCTGGCTACACCTTC,CASSQQTATLSGYTF
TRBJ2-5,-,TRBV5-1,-,TGCGCCAGCAGCTTGGAAATGGGAACCCTCGGAGAGACCCAGTACTTC,CASSLEMGTLGETQYF
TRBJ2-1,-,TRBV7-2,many,TGTGCCAGCAGCAAAAAGATCGGGCTCAATGAGCAGTTCTTC,CASSKKIGLNEQFF
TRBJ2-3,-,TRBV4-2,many,TGTGCCAGCAGCCAAGTGGCTCTCACTAGCACAGATACGCAGTATTTT,CASSQVALTSTDTQYF
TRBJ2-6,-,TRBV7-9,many,TGTGCCAGCAGCTTAGTCTTGGGGGCCCAATTCTCTGGGGCCAACGTCCTGACTTTC,CASSLVLGAQFSGANVLTF
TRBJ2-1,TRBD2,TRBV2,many,TGTGCCAGCAGTGAATATAAAAGGGCTAGCGGGAGGTACAATGAGCAGTTCTTC,CASSEYKRASGRYNEQFF
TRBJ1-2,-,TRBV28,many,TGTGCCAGCAGTTCCCTGGCCACCCGGGGCATGGATGGCTACACCTTC,CASSSLATRGMDGYTF
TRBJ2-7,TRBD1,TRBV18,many,TGTGCCAGCTCACCAACCAGGGACAGAAGACGTTACGAGCAGTACTTC,CASSPTRDRRRYEQYF
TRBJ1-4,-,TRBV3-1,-,TGTGCCAGCAGCCTCATTGGGGGTTTGGATGAAAAACTGTTTTTT,CASSLIGGLDEKLFF
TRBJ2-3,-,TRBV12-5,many,TGTGCTAGTGGTACTGGGGGGATCACAGATACGCAGTATTTT,CASGTGGITDTQYF
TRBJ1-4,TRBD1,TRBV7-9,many,TGCGCCAGCAGCCCGGGACAGGGACGAGAAAAACTGTTTTTT,CASSPGQGREKLFF
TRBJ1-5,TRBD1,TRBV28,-,TGTGCCAGCAGTTTATTAGGCGGGACAGGGAATCAGCCCCAGCATTTT,CASSLLGGTGNQPQHF
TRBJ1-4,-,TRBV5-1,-,TGCGCCAGCAGCGCACAGGGAACTAATGAAAAACTGTTTTTT,CASSAQGTNEKLFF
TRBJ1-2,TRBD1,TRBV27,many,TGTGCCAGCAGTCAAGCCCGTAGACAGGGGGCTGGCGGCTACACCTTC,CASSQARRQGAGGYTF
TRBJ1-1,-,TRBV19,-,TGTGCCAGTAGTATAGCAGGGCTGAACACTGAAGCTTTCTTT,CASSIAGLNTEAFF
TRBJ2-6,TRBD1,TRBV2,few,TGTGCCAGCAGTTCGGACAGGGGGCCTGGGGCCAACGTCCTGACTTTC,CASSSDRGPGANVLTF
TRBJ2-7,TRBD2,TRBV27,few,TGTGCCAGCAGTCCAGGGGCGGGGGGGTCCTACGAGCAGTACTTC,CASSPGAGGSYEQYF
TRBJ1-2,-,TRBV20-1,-,TGCAGTGCAGTCAAGGATGGCCACACCTTC,CSAVKDGHTF
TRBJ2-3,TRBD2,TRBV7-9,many,TGTGCCAGCCGGTTCACTAGCGGCACAGTAACGCAGTATTTT,CASRFTSGTVTQYF
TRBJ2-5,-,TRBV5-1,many,TGTGCCAGCAGCTTAGCCGCAGAGACCCAGTACTTC,CASSLAAETQYF
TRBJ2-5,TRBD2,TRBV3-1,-,TGTGCCAGCAGCCAAGATTCCAGCGCAGCGGGACAAGAGACCCAGTACTTC,CASSQDSSAAGQETQYF
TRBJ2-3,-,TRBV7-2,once,TGTGCCAGCAGCTTAGGGGTCGGGGGAGCTAGCACAGATACGCAGTGTTTT,CASSLGVGGASTDTQCF
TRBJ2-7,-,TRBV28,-,TGTGCCAGCAGTTTAGGGAGACAGTCCCACGAGCAGTACTTC,CASSLGRQSHEQYF
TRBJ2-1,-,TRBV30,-,TGTGCCTGTTTCCGTTTGAATGAGCAGTTCTTC,CACFRLNEQFF
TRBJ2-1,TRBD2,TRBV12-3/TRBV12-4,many,TGTGCCAGCAGTTTAGATACTAGCGGCTCCTACAATGAGCAGTTCTTC,CASSLDTSGSYNEQFF
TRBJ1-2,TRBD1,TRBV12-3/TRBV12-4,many,TGTGCCAGCAGTTTCAGTAGGGGGCTCTATGGCTACACCTTC,CASSFSRGLYGYTF
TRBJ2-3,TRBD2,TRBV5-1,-,TGCGCCAGCAGCTTGGGGGGACTAGCGGGGGTCGGAGATACGCAGTATTTT,CASSLGGLAGVGDTQYF
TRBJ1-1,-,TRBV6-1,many,TGTGCCAGCAGTGAAGCGCAGGGAATCACTGAAGCTTTCTTT,CASSEAQGITEAFF
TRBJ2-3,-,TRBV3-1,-,TGTGCCAGCAGCCGGGGGAGACTCCGTACAGATACGCAGTATTTT,CASSRGRLRTDTQYF
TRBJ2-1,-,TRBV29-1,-,TGCAGCGTACGGACAGACCATAATGAGCAGTTCTTC,CSVRTDHNEQFF
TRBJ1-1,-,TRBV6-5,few,TGTGCCAGCAGCCGGACAGAGGGTGAAGCTTTCTTT,CASSRTEGEAFF
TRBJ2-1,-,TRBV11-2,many,TGTGCCAGCAGCTTCGGATCATCTAGTGAGCAGTTCTTC,CASSFGSSSEQFF
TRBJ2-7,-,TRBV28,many,TGTGCCAGCAGTTTATGGACTAGCTCCTACGAGCAGTACTTC,CASSLWTSSYEQYF
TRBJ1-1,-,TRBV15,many,TGTGCCACCAGCTCCGTCCAGAAAGGGGCAGCTTTCTTT,CATSSVQKGAAFF